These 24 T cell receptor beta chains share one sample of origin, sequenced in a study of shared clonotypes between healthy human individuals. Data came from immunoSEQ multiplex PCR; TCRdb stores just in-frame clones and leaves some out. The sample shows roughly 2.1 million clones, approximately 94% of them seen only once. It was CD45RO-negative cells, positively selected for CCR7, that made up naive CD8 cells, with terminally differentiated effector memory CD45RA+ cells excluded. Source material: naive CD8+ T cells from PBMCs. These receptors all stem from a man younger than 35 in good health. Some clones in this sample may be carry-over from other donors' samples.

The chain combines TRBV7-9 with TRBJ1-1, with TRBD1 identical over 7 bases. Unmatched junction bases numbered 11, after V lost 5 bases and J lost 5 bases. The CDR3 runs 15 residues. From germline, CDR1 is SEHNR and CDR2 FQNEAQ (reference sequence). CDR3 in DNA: TGTGCCAGCAGCATTAGTCAGGGGGTAAGGACTGAAGCTTTCTTT. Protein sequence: CASSISQGVRTEAFF.

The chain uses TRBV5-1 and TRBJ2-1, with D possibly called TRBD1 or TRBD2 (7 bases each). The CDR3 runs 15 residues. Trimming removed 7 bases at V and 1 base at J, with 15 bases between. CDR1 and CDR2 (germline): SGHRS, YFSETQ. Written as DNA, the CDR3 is TGCGCCAGCTGGGCAGGGGGAGGGTCCTACAATGAGCAGTTCTTC. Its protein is CASWAGGGSYNEQFF.

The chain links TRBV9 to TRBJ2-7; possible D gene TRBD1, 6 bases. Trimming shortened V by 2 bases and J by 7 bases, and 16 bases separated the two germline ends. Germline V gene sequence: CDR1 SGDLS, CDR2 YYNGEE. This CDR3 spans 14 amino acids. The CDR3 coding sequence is TGTGCCAGCAGCGTTGGCTTTGGGGGCCCAGAGCAGTACTTC. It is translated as CASSVGFGGPEQYF.

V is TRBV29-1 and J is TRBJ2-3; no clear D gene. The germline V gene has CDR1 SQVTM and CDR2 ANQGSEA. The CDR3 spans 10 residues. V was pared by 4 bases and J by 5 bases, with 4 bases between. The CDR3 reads CSVGIDTQYF. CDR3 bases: TGCAGCGTTGGTATAGATACGCAGTATTTT.

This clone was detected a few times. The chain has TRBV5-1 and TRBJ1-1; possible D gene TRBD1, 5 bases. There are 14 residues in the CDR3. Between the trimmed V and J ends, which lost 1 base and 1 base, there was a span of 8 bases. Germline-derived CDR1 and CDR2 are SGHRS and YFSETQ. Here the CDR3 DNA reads TGCGCCAGCAGCTTGTGGACACAGAACACTGAAGCTTTCTTT. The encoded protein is CASSLWTQNTEAFF.

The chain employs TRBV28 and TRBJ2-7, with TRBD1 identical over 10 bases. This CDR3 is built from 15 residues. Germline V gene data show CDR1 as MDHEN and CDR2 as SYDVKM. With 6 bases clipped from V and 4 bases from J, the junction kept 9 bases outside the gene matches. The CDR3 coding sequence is TGTGCCAGCAGCCAAGGGGGGGACAGGGGTTACGAGCAGTACTTC. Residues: CASSQGGDRGYEQYF.

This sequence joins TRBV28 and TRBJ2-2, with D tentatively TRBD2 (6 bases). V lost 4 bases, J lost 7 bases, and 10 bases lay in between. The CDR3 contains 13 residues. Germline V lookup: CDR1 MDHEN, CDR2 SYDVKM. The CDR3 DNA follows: TGTGCCAGCAGTTCGGGGGTGGTCGGGGAGCTGTTTTTT. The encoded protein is CASSSGVVGELFF.

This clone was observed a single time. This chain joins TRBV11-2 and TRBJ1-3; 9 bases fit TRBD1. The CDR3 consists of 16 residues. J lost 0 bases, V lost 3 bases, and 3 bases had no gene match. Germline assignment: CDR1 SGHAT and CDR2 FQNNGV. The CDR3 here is CASSFTGGTSGNTIYF. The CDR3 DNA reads TGTGCCAGCAGCTTTACAGGGGGCACCTCTGGAAACACCATATATTTT.

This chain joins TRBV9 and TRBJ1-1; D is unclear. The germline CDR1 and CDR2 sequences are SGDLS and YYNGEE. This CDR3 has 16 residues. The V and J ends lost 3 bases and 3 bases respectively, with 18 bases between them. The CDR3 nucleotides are TGTGCCAGCAGCGCAACAATGAGCGGGGAGGACACTGAAGCTTTCTTT. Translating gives CASSATMSGEDTEAFF.

DNA of the CDR3: TGTGCCAGCAGTTTATCGGTGCCTAACTATGGCTACACCTTC. The encoded protein is CASSLSVPNYGYTF. V gene TRBV27 combines with J gene TRBJ1-2; D remains unclear. V was shortened by 0 bases and J by 0 bases, with 5 bases between the two germline ends. CDR1 and CDR2 (germline): MNHEY, SMNVEV (reference sequence). The CDR3 runs 14 residues.

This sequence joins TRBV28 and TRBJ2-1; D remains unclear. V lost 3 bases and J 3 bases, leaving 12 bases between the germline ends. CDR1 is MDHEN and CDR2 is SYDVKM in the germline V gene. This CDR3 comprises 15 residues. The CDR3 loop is CASSFSGRLYNEQFF. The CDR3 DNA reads TGTGCCAGCAGTTTTAGTGGACGGCTCTACAATGAGCAGTTCTTC. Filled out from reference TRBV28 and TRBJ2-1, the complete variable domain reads DVKVTQSSRYLVKRTGEKVFLECVQDMDHENMFWYRQDPGLGLRLIYFSYDVKMKEKGDIPEGYSVSREKKERFSLILESASTNQTSMYLCASSFSGRLYNEQFFGPGTRLTVL.

CDR3: CASSPRPTPLDNEQFF. The CDR3 bases are TGTGCCAGCAGCCCAAGACCTACCCCCCTAGACAATGAGCAGTTCTTC. The V and J genes are TRBV14 and TRBJ2-1; D ambiguous. V was pared by 4 bases and J by 5 bases, with 18 bases between. In germline, CDR1 is SGHDN, CDR2 FVKESK. CDR3 length: 16 residues. Full variable domain (outside the CDR3, taken from reference TRBV14 and TRBJ2-1): EAGVTQFPSHSVIEKGQTVTLRCDPISGHDNLYWYRRVMGKEIKFLLHFVKESKQDESGMPNNRFLAERTGGTYSTLKVQPAELEDSGVYFCASSPRPTPLDNEQFFGPGTRLTVL.

CDR3 bases: TGCGCCAGCAGTGAGTCCCTAGCGGGACCCTACGAGCAGTACTTC. Translated, it gives CASSESLAGPYEQYF. This chain joins TRBV10-1 and TRBJ2-7; TRBD2 matches at 9 bases. The ends lost 0 bases at V and 2 bases at J; junction bases unmatched: 2. CDR3 length equals 15 residues. CDR1 and CDR2 from the germline V gene are WNHNN and SYGVQD (reference sequence).

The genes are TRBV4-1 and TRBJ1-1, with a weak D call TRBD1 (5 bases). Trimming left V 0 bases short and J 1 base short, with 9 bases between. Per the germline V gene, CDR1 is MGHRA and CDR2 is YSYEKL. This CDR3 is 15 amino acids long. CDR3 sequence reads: CASSQDSGGNTEAFF. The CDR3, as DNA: TGCGCCAGCAGCCAAGATAGTGGGGGGAACACTGAAGCTTTCTTT.

The CDR3 sequence is CASSSPGQGRNTEAFF. The CDR3 nucleotides are TGTGCCAGCAGCTCGCCGGGACAGGGACGGAACACTGAAGCTTTCTTT. The chain is built from TRBV5-4 and TRBJ1-1; TRBD1 agrees at 9 bases. The trim removed 3 bases at V and 1 base at J, leaving 7 bases unmatched. CDR1 SGHNT and CDR2 YYREEE come from the germline V gene (reference sequence). The length of the CDR3 is 16 residues.

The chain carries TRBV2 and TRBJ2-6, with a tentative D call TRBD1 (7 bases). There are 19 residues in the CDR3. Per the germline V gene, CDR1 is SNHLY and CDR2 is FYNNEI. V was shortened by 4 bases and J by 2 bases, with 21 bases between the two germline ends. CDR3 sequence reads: CASSGGVGQVRPGANVLTF. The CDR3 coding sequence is TGTGCCAGCAGTGGGGGGGTTGGACAGGTCCGACCTGGGGCCAACGTCCTGACTTTC.

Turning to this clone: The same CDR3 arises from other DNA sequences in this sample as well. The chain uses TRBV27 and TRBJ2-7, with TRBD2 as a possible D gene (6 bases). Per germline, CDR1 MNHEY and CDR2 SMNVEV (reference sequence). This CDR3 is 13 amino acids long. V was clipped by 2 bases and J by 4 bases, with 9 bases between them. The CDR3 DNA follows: TGTGCCAGCAGTTTAGAGAGCGGGTACGAGCAGTACTTC. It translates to CASSLESGYEQYF.

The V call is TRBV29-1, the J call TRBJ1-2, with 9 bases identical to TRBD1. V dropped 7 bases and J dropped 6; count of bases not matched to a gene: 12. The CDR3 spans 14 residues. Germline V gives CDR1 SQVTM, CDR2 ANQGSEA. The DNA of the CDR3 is TGCAGCGCGGACAGGGGACTAAGAAACGATGGCTACACCTTC. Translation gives CSADRGLRNDGYTF.

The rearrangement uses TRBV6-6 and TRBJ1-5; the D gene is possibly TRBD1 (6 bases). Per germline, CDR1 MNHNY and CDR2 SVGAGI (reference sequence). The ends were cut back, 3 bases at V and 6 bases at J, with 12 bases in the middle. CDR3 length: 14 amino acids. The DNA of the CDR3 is TGTGCCAGCAGTTATACAGGGTTCGGTCAGCCCCAGCATTTT. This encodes CASSYTGFGQPQHF.

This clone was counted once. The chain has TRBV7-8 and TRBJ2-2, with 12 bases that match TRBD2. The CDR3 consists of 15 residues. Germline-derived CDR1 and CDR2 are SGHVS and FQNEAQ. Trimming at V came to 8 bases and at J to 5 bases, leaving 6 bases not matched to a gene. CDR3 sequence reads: CASALAGGPTGELFF. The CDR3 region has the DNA TGTGCCAGCGCCCTAGCGGGAGGGCCTACCGGGGAGCTGTTTTTT.

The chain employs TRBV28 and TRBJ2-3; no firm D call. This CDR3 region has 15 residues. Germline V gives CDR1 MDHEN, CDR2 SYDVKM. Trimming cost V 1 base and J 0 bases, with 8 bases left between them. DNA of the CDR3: TGTGCCAGCAGTTTATTTCCCCGTAGCACAGATACGCAGTATTTT. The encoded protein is CASSLFPRSTDTQYF.

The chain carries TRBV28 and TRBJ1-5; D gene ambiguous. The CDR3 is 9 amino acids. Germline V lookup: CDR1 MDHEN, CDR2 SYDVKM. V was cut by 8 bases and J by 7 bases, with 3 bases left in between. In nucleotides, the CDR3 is TGTGCCAGCGCGCAGCCCCAGCATTTT. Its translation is CASAQPQHF.

CDR3: CASSNPRGQYF. CDR3 nucleotides: TGTGCCAGTAGTAACCCTCGGGGTCAGTACTTC. The V call is TRBV19, the J call TRBJ2-4, with TRBD2 as a possible D gene (5 bases). Germline CDR1 is LNHDA and CDR2 is SQIVND (reference sequence). Trimming removed 4 bases at V and 12 bases at J, with 10 bases between. The CDR3 has 11 residues. Full variable domain (missing parts from reference TRBV19 and TRBJ2-4): DGGITQSPKYLFRKEGQNVTLSCEQNLNHDAMYWYRQDPGQGLRLIYYSQIVNDFQKGDIAEGYSVSREKKESFPLTVTSAQKNPTAFYLCASSNPRGQYFGAGTRLSVL.

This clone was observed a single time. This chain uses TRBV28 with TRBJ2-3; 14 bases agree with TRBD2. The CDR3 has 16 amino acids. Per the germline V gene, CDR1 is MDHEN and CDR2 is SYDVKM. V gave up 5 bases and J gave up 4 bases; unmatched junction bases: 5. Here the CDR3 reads CASSLGTSGSPDTQYF. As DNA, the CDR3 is TGTGCCAGCAGTCTAGGGACTAGCGGGAGCCCAGATACGCAGTATTTT.